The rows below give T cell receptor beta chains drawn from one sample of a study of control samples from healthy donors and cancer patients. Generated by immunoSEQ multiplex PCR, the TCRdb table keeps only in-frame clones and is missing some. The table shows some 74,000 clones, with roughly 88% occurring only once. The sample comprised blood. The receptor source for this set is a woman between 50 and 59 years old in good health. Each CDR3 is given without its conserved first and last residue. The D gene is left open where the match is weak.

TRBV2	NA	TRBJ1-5	ASSEANSERSKLVQPQH
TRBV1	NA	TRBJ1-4	TSSQESQQGAGEKLF
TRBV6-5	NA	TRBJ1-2	ASRAGINYGYT
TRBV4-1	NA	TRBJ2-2	ASSQVPNTGELF
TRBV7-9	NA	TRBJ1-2	ASSQREGGYGYT
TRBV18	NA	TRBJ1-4	ASSPTSGRNEKLF
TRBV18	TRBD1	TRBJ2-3	ASSPPDRAYTQY
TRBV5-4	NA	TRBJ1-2	ASSLLGDRALYT
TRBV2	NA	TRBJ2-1	ASSERTPASSYNEQF
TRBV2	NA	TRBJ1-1	ASRPGHPNTEAF
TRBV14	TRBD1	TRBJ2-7	ASSQGTGFYEQY
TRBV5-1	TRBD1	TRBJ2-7	ASSPIPGQGAREQY
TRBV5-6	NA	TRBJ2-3	ASSLLQTSYTQY
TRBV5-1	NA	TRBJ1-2	ASSSEGSAGLGGYT